This passage covers 18 T cell receptor beta chains from one sample sequenced in a study of T cell responses to AZD1222 COVID-19 vaccine listed by TCRdb under 2021. The receptor library was made with the immunoSEQ multiplex PCR assay. As stored in TCRdb, this immuneACCESS dataset retains in-frame rearrangements with V and J assigned. A fraction of the clones does not appear; measured against another copy, unresolved V genes explain less than half of the discrepancy, and the remainder lacks a known reason. In this sample the table shows 84,000 or so clones, 87% of which occur a single time. Of the sample, more than 1.3% falls within the top ten clones. The sample's time point label, decoded: baseline before first vaccination. The source material was peripheral blood, sampled on day 0 of AZD1222 vaccination. The receptors derive from an adult in good health.

The genes are TRBV6-5 and TRBJ2-7; 8 bases are a match to TRBD1. The CDR3 has 11 residues. CDR1 and CDR2 from the germline V gene are MNHEY and SVGAGI. J gave up 9 bases and V 10 bases, and 8 bases lay outside the gene matches. The CDR3 spells CAIGTGGGQYF. The CDR3 nucleotides read TGTGCCATTGGAACAGGGGGAGGGCAGTACTTC.

This clone appeared a single time. CDR3 loop: CASRVTSGRAGEQYF. CDR3 DNA sequence: TGTGCCAGCAGGGTGACTAGCGGGAGGGCCGGGGAGCAGTACTTC. This chain connects TRBV27 to TRBJ2-7; 14 bases align to TRBD2. There are 15 residues in the CDR3. Unmatched junction bases numbered 8, after V lost 6 bases and J lost 7 bases. CDR1 and CDR2 (germline): MNHEY, SMNVEV (reference sequence).

This chain uses TRBV30 with TRBJ2-2; no clear D gene. CDR3 length: 12 amino acids. Per germline, CDR1 GTSNPN and CDR2 SVGIG (reference sequence). Trimming took off 2 bases at V and 5 bases at J, with 6 bases between the two ends. The CDR3 sequence: CAWSFPTGELFF. CDR3 nucleotide sequence: TGTGCCTGGAGTTTTCCAACCGGGGAGCTGTTTTTT.

The rearrangement links TRBV7-8 to TRBJ1-5, with a tentative D call TRBD1 (5 bases). Germline lookup yields CDR1 SGHVS and CDR2 FQNEAQ. V was cut by 8 bases and J by 2 bases, with 16 bases left in between. The CDR3 runs 15 residues. The CDR3 region has the DNA TGTGCCAGCTCAGACGGGGCCGGGGGCAATCAGCCCCAGCATTTT. Translation gives CASSDGAGGNQPQHF.

The rearrangement uses TRBV7-9 and TRBJ2-7; tentatively, D is TRBD2 (6 bases). Trimming took 8 bases from V and 6 from J, leaving 14 bases between them. CDR1 is SEHNR and CDR2 is FQNEAQ in the germline V gene (reference sequence). This CDR3 contains 12 residues. This CDR3 is CASSPSEREQYF. The CDR3 DNA is TGTGCCAGCTCGCCTAGCGAACGCGAGCAGTACTTC.

The V and J genes are TRBV7-9 and TRBJ1-1; D gene uncertain. The CDR3 spans 12 residues. CDR1 is SEHNR, CDR2 FQNEAQ, per germline (reference sequence). Trimming took off 5 bases at V and 7 bases at J, with 11 bases between the two ends. The CDR3 nucleotides read TGTGCCAGCAGCCACTCGAATGGTGAAGCTTTCTTT. It translates to CASSHSNGEAFF.

CDR3 in amino acids: CASAEGPSTDTQYF. The CDR3 nucleotides read TGTGCCTCAGCCGAGGGACCGAGCACAGATACGCAGTATTTT. V and J are TRBV28 and TRBJ2-3; possibly TRBD1 or TRBD2 for D (5 bases each). Germline loops: CDR1 MDHEN, CDR2 SYDVKM. CDR3 size: 14 residues. Between the trimmed V and J ends, which lost 11 bases and 0 bases, there was a span of 15 bases.

The CDR3 coding sequence is TGTGCCAGCAGCCGAGGGGGGTCCCCCAATGAGCAGTTCTTC. Its protein is CASSRGGSPNEQFF. The chain has TRBV27 and TRBJ2-1; either TRBD1 or TRBD2 may fit D (6 bases each). V lost 6 bases and J lost 6, with 15 bases in between. Germline V lookup: CDR1 MNHEY, CDR2 SMNVEV (reference sequence). The CDR3 covers 14 residues.

The chain uses TRBV5-1 and TRBJ2-2, with 11 bases fitting TRBD2. This CDR3 is built from 18 residues. J gave up 6 bases and V 5 bases, and 15 bases lay outside the gene matches. In germline, CDR1 is SGHRS, CDR2 YFSETQ. In DNA form, the CDR3 reads TGCGCCAGCAGTTATCGGGGACTAGCGGAAGGTTGGGCCGGGGAGCTGTTTTTT. This gives the protein CASSYRGLAEGWAGELFF.

The V gene is TRBV6-5, the J gene TRBJ1-5, with D unresolved. The V end was cut by 4 bases, the J end by 0 bases, with 7 bases between. The CDR3 runs to 14 residues. Germline V gene sequence: CDR1 MNHEY, CDR2 SVGAGI. The CDR3 here is CASSSPYSNQPQHF. In DNA, the CDR3 is TGTGCCAGCAGTTCCCCCTATAGCAATCAGCCCCAGCATTTT.

The J gene is TRBJ2-7, the V gene TRBV6-5; the D gene is possibly TRBD2 (6 bases). Trimming stripped 7 bases from V and 6 bases from J, with 13 bases between. Germline V lookup: CDR1 MNHEY, CDR2 SVGAGI. This CDR3 comprises 12 residues. The CDR3 here is CASTPPGGEQYF. In DNA, the CDR3 is TGTGCCAGCACCCCCCCCGGGGGCGAGCAGTACTTC.

The V call is TRBV30, the J call TRBJ2-1, with 13 nucleotides matching TRBD2. Trimming removed 5 bases from V and 8 bases from J; junction bases left unmatched: 15. CDR3 length equals 17 residues. The germline V gene encodes CDR1 GTSNPN and CDR2 SVGIG (reference sequence). CDR3 amino acids: CAWGTELRTSGRHEQFF. CDR3 nucleotide sequence: TGTGCCTGGGGAACGGAACTTCGGACTAGCGGGAGACATGAGCAGTTCTTC. The variable domain in full, with the rest retrieved from reference TRBV30 and TRBJ2-1, is SQTIHQWPATLVQPVGSPLSLECTVEGTSNPNLYWYRQAAGRGLQLLFYSVGIGQISSEVPQNLSASRPQDRQFILSSKKLLLSDSGFYLCAWGTELRTSGRHEQFFGPGTRLTVL.

The V gene is TRBV14, the J gene TRBJ1-3; D gene ambiguous. The CDR3 is 12 amino acids. Germline CDR1 reads SGHDN; CDR2 reads FVKESK. The germline V and J ends were trimmed by 4 bases and 6 bases, with 7 bases remaining between them. This CDR3 is CASSPSLNTIYF. The CDR3 nucleotides are TGTGCCAGCAGCCCCTCGTTAAACACCATATATTTT. The full variable domain, in which reference TRBV14 and TRBJ1-3 provide the parts outside the CDR3, is EAGVTQFPSHSVIEKGQTVTLRCDPISGHDNLYWYRRVMGKEIKFLLHFVKESKQDESGMPNNRFLAERTGGTYSTLKVQPAELEDSGVYFCASSPSLNTIYFGEGSWLTVV.

The genes are TRBV7-2 and TRBJ2-3, with a tentative D call TRBD2 (5 bases). CDR1 is SGHTA and CDR2 is FQGNSA in the germline V gene. Trimming pared 1 base from V and 2 bases from J, leaving 10 bases between. This CDR3 has 15 residues. The CDR3 DNA is TGTGCCAGCAGCTTAGAACTAGGGCCCACAGATACGCAGTATTTT. It translates to CASSLELGPTDTQYF.

The chain uses TRBV1 and TRBJ2-1. TRBV1 is tagged as a pseudogene. The CDR3 covers 13 residues. The CDR3 loop is CPPWGNSYNEQFF. In DNA, the CDR3 is TGCCCCCCCTGGGGAAACTCCTACAATGAGCAGTTCTTC.

Comments on this clone: At one of its ends the junction is not consistent with the germline gene, which may arise from a read error. The rearrangement joins TRBV6-5 to TRBJ1-1, with D hard to call. This CDR3 has 13 residues. Germline CDR1 and CDR2: MNHEY and SVGAGI. DNA of the CDR3: TGTGTCAGCAGACCCCGTCGGAACACTGAAGCTTTCTTT. This translates into CVSRPRRNTEAFF.

This clone was seen a single time. This chain uses TRBV5-1 with TRBJ1-1; no clear D. The CDR3 consists of 14 residues. Germline loops: CDR1 SGHRS, CDR2 YFSETQ. Trimming took 1 base from V and 1 from J, leaving 8 bases between them. The CDR3 sequence: CASSLYLGNTEAFF. CDR3 nucleotide sequence: TGCGCCAGCAGCTTGTACTTGGGGAACACTGAAGCTTTCTTT.

This rearrangement joins TRBV7-2 to TRBJ1-1, with D possibly TRBD1 on 6 matching bases. Trimming left V 4 bases short and J 8 bases short, with 11 bases between. The CDR3 extends over 12 amino acids. In germline, CDR1 is SGHTA, CDR2 FQGNSA. The CDR3, as DNA: TGTGCCAGCAGCTGGCCGGGACAAGAAGCTTTCTTT. It codes for CASSWPGQEAFF.